This TCR beta chain was identified in a study of beta chain features in type 1 diabetes. Investigators reverse transcribed all isolated RNA, so they sequenced expressed TCRB transcripts. Profiling relied on immunoSEQ multiplex PCR, and the TCRdb table lists in-frame clones only, not all of them. Of about 350,000 clones listed, around a fifth were seen once; the top ten hold approximately 0.046%. Trimming took 0 bases from V and 5 from J; bases not matched to a gene: 7. The V gene's germline CDR1 is SGHDN and CDR2 FVKESK. The CDR3 extends over 15 amino acids. Study-wide points: Shortening that was moderate but significant affected the TCRB CDR3s of Type 1 diabetes patients in all four CD4+ subsets. When cDNA is sequenced, cells with high TCR expression could be over-represented. TCRB repertoires of naive, central memory and Treg cells appeared more similar among patients than among healthy donors.

This clone appeared a few times. As yet, its antigen is unknown. On average, the one heparinised blood draw given by each donor was approximately 0.12 L. Source material: naive CD4+ T cells from blood. The J gene is TRBJ2-7, the V gene TRBV14, with 7 bases identical to TRBD2. The TCR sequence derives from a woman aged 18-29 years in good health. The CDR3 DNA reads as TGTGCCAGCAGCCAAGACAGGCGGGAGAGCAACGAGCAGTACTTC. Amino acids: CASSQDRRESNEQYF.